This TCR beta chain is drawn from a study of preoperative IRX-2 immunotherapy in early breast cancer. Trimming removed 6 bases from V and 3 bases from J; junction bases left unmatched: 7. Germline-derived CDR1 and CDR2 are MDHEN and SYDVKM. The CDR3 consists of 15 residues. Libraries were prepared by immunoSEQ multiplex PCR; TCRdb keeps only in-frame clonotypes and omits some of them. This sample has about 37,000 clones; approximately 85% occur once, and the top ten carry roughly 1.5%. Stated treatment: preoperative locoregional IRX-2 cytokine immunotherapy. Patients received preoperative, locoregional IRX-2 cytokine immunotherapy in a phase Ib study.

This sequence was found in a human donor with breast cancer. The rearrangement joins TRBV28 to TRBJ2-7, with TRBD2 identical over 11 bases. Sample: lymph node tissue, taken after IRX-2 immunotherapy. In nucleotides, the CDR3 is TGTGCCAGCAGCCGTACTAGCGGGGGATACTACGAGCAGTACTTC. Its protein product is CASSRTSGGYYEQYF.